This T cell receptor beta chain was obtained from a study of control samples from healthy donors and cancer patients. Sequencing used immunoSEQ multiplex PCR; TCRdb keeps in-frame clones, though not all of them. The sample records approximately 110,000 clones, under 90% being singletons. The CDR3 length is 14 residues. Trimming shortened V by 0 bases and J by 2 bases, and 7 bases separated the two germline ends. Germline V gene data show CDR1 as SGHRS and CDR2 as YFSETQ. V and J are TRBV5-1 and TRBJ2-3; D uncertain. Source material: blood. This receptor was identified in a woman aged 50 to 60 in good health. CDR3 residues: CASSLGLYTDTQYF. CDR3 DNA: TGCGCCAGCAGCTTGGGACTTTACACAGATACGCAGTATTTT.